A single sample gave rise to the 8 T cell receptor beta chains below, sequenced in a study of identifying expanded T cells in peripheral blood. Using immunoSEQ multiplex PCR, the repertoire was profiled, and TCRdb retains in-frame clones only, with some absent. The sample contains under 70,000 clones, about 90% of which appear only once. The sample was blood. The receptors originated from a person aged 18 to 70 in good health.

The chain carries TRBV5-4 and TRBJ2-3; D is undetermined. The CDR3 runs 13 residues. V was cut by 5 bases and J by 5 bases, with 12 bases left in between. From germline, CDR1 is SGHNT and CDR2 YYREEE (reference sequence). CDR3 coding DNA: TGTGCCAGCAGTTATGATGTTAAAGATACGCAGTATTTT. Amino acid sequence: CASSYDVKDTQYF.

This chain uses TRBV5-1 with TRBJ1-5; D unclear. Germline-derived CDR1 and CDR2 are SGHRS and YFSETQ. Trimming took 4 bases from V and 5 from J, leaving 16 bases between them. The CDR3 runs 15 residues. The CDR3 is CASSVSGDVDQPQHF. CDR3 DNA: TGCGCCAGCAGCGTATCCGGGGATGTCGATCAGCCCCAGCATTTT. Supplemented by reference TRBV5-1 and TRBJ1-5, the full variable domain reads KAGVTQTPRYLIKTRGQQVTLSCSPISGHRSVSWYQQTPGQGLQFLFEYFSETQRNKGNFPGRFSGRQFSNSRSEMNVSTLELGDSALYLCASSVSGDVDQPQHFGDGTRLSIL.

The chain has TRBV11-2 and TRBJ1-2; TRBD1 matches at 7 bases. V shed 1 base and J 2 bases; nucleotides not matched to a gene: 13. Germline CDR1 and CDR2: SGHAT and FQNNGV. This CDR3 contains 18 residues. The CDR3: CASSLGRPGQSRNYGYTF. In DNA, the CDR3 is TGTGCCAGCAGCTTAGGAAGGCCGGGACAGTCAAGGAACTATGGCTACACCTTC.

The V call is TRBV2, the J call TRBJ2-1; 11 bases fit TRBD2. V trimming: 5 bases; J trimming: 0 bases; junction bases outside the gene matches: 3. CDR1 is SNHLY, CDR2 FYNNEI, per germline. The CDR3 sequence is 16 residues long. The CDR3 DNA sequence: TGTGCCAGCAGTATAACTAGCGGGGGCTCCTACAATGAGCAGTTCTTC. Protein product: CASSITSGGSYNEQFF.

The rearrangement links TRBV5-1 to TRBJ2-1, with D unclear. The CDR3 is 14 amino acids. Deletions cut 0 bases from V and 4 bases from J, with 8 bases between. Germline V CDR1 and CDR2: SGHRS, YFSETQ. CDR3 loop: CASSLGGRYNEQFF. As DNA, the CDR3 is TGCGCCAGCAGCTTGGGAGGACGGTACAATGAGCAGTTCTTC. Variable domain in full (rest from reference TRBV5-1 and TRBJ2-1): KAGVTQTPRYLIKTRGQQVTLSCSPISGHRSVSWYQQTPGQGLQFLFEYFSETQRNKGNFPGRFSGRQFSNSRSEMNVSTLELGDSALYLCASSLGGRYNEQFFGPGTRLTVL.

The J gene is TRBJ2-2, the V gene TRBV2; TRBD1 might be the D (5 bases). This CDR3 has 15 residues. Per the germline V gene, CDR1 is SNHLY and CDR2 is FYNNEI. Trimming removed 0 bases at V and 6 bases at J, with 11 bases between. CDR3 in amino acids: CASSEAARASGELFF. The DNA of the CDR3 is TGTGCCAGCAGTGAAGCTGCCAGGGCGTCCGGGGAGCTGTTTTTT.

This chain uses TRBV4-2 with TRBJ2-1; perhaps TRBD2 as D (6 bases). CDR1 is LGHNA, CDR2 YNFKEQ, per germline. Trimming removed 0 bases from V and 4 bases from J, with 10 bases in between. The CDR3 runs to 15 residues. CDR3 nucleotides: TGTGCCAGCAGCCAAGACTCGGGGGATTACAATGAGCAGTTCTTC. Translating gives CASSQDSGDYNEQFF.

This rearrangement joins TRBV30 to TRBJ2-7; D gene unclear. The length of the CDR3 is 12 residues. The germline V and J ends were trimmed by 3 bases and 7 bases, with 13 bases remaining between them. CDR1 is GTSNPN, CDR2 SVGIG, per germline (reference sequence). The CDR3 reads CAWRNNIEEQYF. CDR3 nucleotide sequence: TGTGCCTGGAGGAATAACATTGAAGAGCAGTACTTC.